Below, 2 T cell receptor beta chains from the same sample are listed, as sequenced in a study of cytotoxic CD8 clonotypes in ibrutinib-treated CLL. Assay used: immunoSEQ multiplex PCR; TCRdb lists only in-frame clones, some missing. The repertoire holds fewer than 35,000 clones, with about three quarters as singletons. This specimen consisted of PBMCs, obtained after 24 months of ibrutinib treatment. These receptors were taken from a human donor with chronic lymphocytic leukemia.

CDR3: CASSTRRGSGANVLTF. The DNA of the CDR3 is TGTGCCAGCAGTACTCGTCGGGGCTCTGGGGCCAACGTCCTGACTTTC. The chain employs TRBV27 and TRBJ2-6, with TRBD2 as a possible D gene (5 bases). The CDR3 consists of 16 residues. The germline V gene encodes CDR1 MNHEY and CDR2 SMNVEV (reference sequence). Trimming removed 5 bases at V and 0 bases at J, with 11 bases between.

This clone was seen a single time. This chain uses TRBV11-2 with TRBJ2-1; D uncertain. The CDR3 has 18 residues. The V end lost 2 bases, the J end lost 0 bases, and 17 bases lay between the germline ends. The germline CDR1 and CDR2 sequences are SGHAT and FQNNGV. CDR3 sequence: CASSLRLVARSSYNEQFF. In DNA form, the CDR3 reads TGTGCCAGCAGCTTACGGCTCGTAGCAAGAAGCTCCTACAATGAGCAGTTCTTC. Full variable domain (remainder filled in from reference TRBV11-2 and TRBJ2-1): EAGVAQSPRYKIIEKRQSVAFWCNPISGHATLYWYQQILGQGPKLLIQFQNNGVVDDSQLPKDRFSAERLKGVDSTLKIQPAKLEDSAVYLCASSLRLVARSSYNEQFFGPGTRLTVL.